This TCR beta chain comes out of a study of blood T cell repertoires in COVID-19. Here immunoSEQ multiplex PCR was the method, and the copy in TCRdb shows in-frame clones only, minus some. The table includes 350,000 to 450,000 clones, over 85% detected once. Germline loops: CDR1 SGHAT, CDR2 FQNNGV. The ends were cut back, 0 bases at V and 5 bases at J, with 10 bases in the middle. The CDR3 extends over 15 amino acids. The gene calls are TRBV11-2 and TRBJ1-4; tentatively, D is TRBD1 (5 bases). The clonotype comes from a woman under 40 who had recovered from COVID-19. The source material was PBMCs or T cells enriched from blood (not recorded which). The CDR3: CASSLDLAGNEKLFF. The CDR3 DNA follows: TGTGCCAGCAGCTTAGATCTCGCAGGGAATGAAAAACTGTTTTTT.